This T cell receptor (beta chain) was recovered during a study of T cell responses to AZD1222 COVID-19 vaccine. The repertoire was sequenced with immunoSEQ multiplex PCR; TCRdb's copy has only in-frame clones and lacks some. Of 45,000 to 65,000 clones in the sample, roughly three quarters were seen once. V lost 7 bases and J lost 0; bases outside the gene matches: 8. CDR3 size: 15 residues. Germline V lookup: CDR1 MNHNY, CDR2 SVGAGI (reference sequence). Study-level findings and limits: Spike-wide vaccine-associated CD4 TCRs dominated at 160-218 and 743-854. Clonal diversity may have been underestimated, and the donors were mostly white British, with more females than males.

On this clone itself: No antigen is known for it.

Here the sequenced sample was peripheral blood, taken 28 days after the second AZD1222 dose. This TCR was recovered from an adult who received the AZD1222 COVID-19 vaccine. V is TRBV6-6 and J is TRBJ2-5; 7 positions match TRBD1. CDR3 nucleotide sequence: TGTGCCAGCAATCAACAGGGGCCCCACCAAGAGACCCAGTACTTC. It is translated as CASNQQGPHQETQYF.